This T cell receptor beta chain was recorded in a study of chemoradiotherapy in HPV16-positive cancers. Repertoires were sampled repeatedly during chemoradiotherapy. Only in-frame clones appear in the TCRdb table, and some are missing; sequencing was by immunoSEQ multiplex PCR. The sample contains about 35,000 clones, about four fifths of which appear only once. The sequence derives from a human donor with HPV-associated anogenital cancer. Specimen: blood, collected from a patient who underwent chemoradiotherapy.

This CDR3 reads CASSQVRGHEQYF. For the CDR3, the DNA is TGTGCCAGCAGCCAAGTTAGAGGCCACGAGCAGTACTTC. The chain combines TRBV14 with TRBJ2-7; D gene unclear. Germline V gene sequence: CDR1 SGHDN, CDR2 FVKESK. The CDR3 runs 13 residues. V was trimmed by 1 base and J by 5 bases, leaving 9 bases between them.